This TCR beta chain was observed in a study of shared clonotypes between healthy human individuals. Whole-study context: Each donor's CD4 naive and CD4 memory cells filled three plates apiece, CD8 naive two, and CD8 memory one. The study, taken as a whole, reports: Sampling used blood alone; tissue repertoires probably differ. A small donor pool kept down the genetic and exposure-history diversity that was represented.

The repertoire was sequenced with immunoSEQ multiplex PCR; TCRdb's copy has only in-frame clones and lacks some. The table has 2 million to 2.5 million clones, about 90% seen once; the top ten hold around 0.38%. Worth noting for this clone: Its specificity is unknown.

Sequenced: naive CD4+ T cells from PBMCs. Subset denoted: CD45RA+ positively selected. This clonotype originated in a man aged 18 to 35 in good health. Some clones in this sample may be carry-over from other donors' samples.

CDR3 sequence: CASSLNRGLDEQFF. CDR3 nucleotides: TGTGCCAGCAGCTTAAATCGAGGGTTGGATGAGCAGTTCTTC. The rearrangement joins TRBV7-3 to TRBJ2-1, with D tentatively TRBD2 (5 bases). V was clipped by 1 base and J by 8 bases, with 12 bases between them. The CDR3 has 14 amino acids. CDR1 is SGHTA, CDR2 FQGTGA, per germline.